These 14 T cell receptor beta chains originate from one sample sequenced in a study of T cells in Graves' hyperthyroidism and ophthalmopathy. RNA transcripts were the template for amplifying TCR beta CDR3 regions. Using the HTBI primer set, a first-round RT-PCR was run on the TCR CDR3. TCRdb reanalysed the multiplex PCR reads using MiXCR and keeps one entry per CDR3 protein. Of 490,000 or so distinct CDR3 sequences in the sample, roughly a sixth were seen once. Sequenced: blood. The receptors originated from a woman aged 25-40 years with Graves' ophthalmopathy.

This clonotype was found many times. V is TRBV11-3 and J is TRBJ2-7, with D possibly TRBD2 on 6 matching bases. Trimming left V 5 bases short and J 4 bases short, with 6 bases between. Germline assignment: CDR1 SGHNT and CDR2 YENEEA. The CDR3 runs 11 residues. In DNA form, the CDR3 reads TGTGCCAGCAGCGGGGGGTACGAGCAGTACTTC. It codes for CASSGGYEQYF.

This clonotype was counted a few times. J is TRBJ2-2 and V is TRBV2, with TRBD2 as a possible D gene (6 bases). CDR1 and CDR2 from the germline V gene are SNHLY and FYNNEI. Trimming stripped 10 bases from V and 3 bases from J, with 15 bases between. The CDR3 runs 14 residues. CDR3 in amino acids: CATTMRRDTGELFF. The CDR3 nucleotides read TGTGCCACCACGATGAGGAGGGACACCGGGGAGCTGTTTTTT.

The chain couples TRBV5-8 to TRBJ1-3; D gene ambiguous. The CDR3 is 14 residues long. Trimming took 0 bases from V and 3 from J, leaving 7 bases between them. Germline lookup yields CDR1 SGHTS and CDR2 YDEGEE. CDR3 loop: CASSLGPIGNTIYF. The DNA for the CDR3 is TGTGCCAGCAGCTTGGGACCAATTGGAAACACCATATATTTT.

This sequence joins TRBV20-1 and TRBJ2-5; TRBD2 aligns across 11 bases. Germline loops: CDR1 DFQATT, CDR2 SNEGSKA (reference sequence). There are 16 residues in the CDR3. V dropped 2 bases and J dropped 1; count of bases not matched to a gene: 6. The CDR3 DNA is TGCAGTGCTAGACCCTCGACTAGCGGGACCCAAGAGACCCAGTACTTC. Its translation is CSARPSTSGTQETQYF.

This clonotype was seen more than once but under ten times. This sequence joins TRBV5-5 and TRBJ2-7; D assignment may be TRBD1 or TRBD2 (5 bases each). The V gene lost 0 bases and the J gene lost 5 bases, with 12 bases spanning the gap. CDR1 and CDR2 from the germline V gene are SGHKS and YYEKEE (reference sequence). The CDR3 is 14 residues long. CDR3 sequence: CASSLGGTRDEQYF. The CDR3 DNA reads as TGTGCCAGCAGCTTGGGGGGGACCAGGGACGAGCAGTACTTC.

This clonotype was counted at least ten times. This chain connects TRBV11-3 to TRBJ2-1, with TRBD2 identical over 13 bases. Trimming cost V 4 bases and J 2 bases; bases outside gene matches: 5. The CDR3 totals 17 residues. Germline lookup yields CDR1 SGHNT and CDR2 YENEEA. CDR3 sequence (DNA): TGTGCCAGCAGCTCGCCGGGACTAGCGGGAACCTACAATGAGCAGTTCTTC. This translates into CASSSPGLAGTYNEQFF. The full variable domain, with the rest looked up from reference TRBV11-3 and TRBJ2-1, is EAGVVQSPRYKIIEKKQPVAFWCNPISGHNTLYWYLQNLGQGPELLIRYENEEAVDDSQLPKDRFSAERLKGVDSTLKIQPAELGDSAVYLCASSSPGLAGTYNEQFFGPGTRLTVL.

V is TRBV7-9 and J is TRBJ1-1; D gene uncertain. Germline CDR1 and CDR2: SEHNR and FQNEAQ (reference sequence). V was trimmed by 5 bases and J by 1 base, leaving 17 bases between them. CDR3 length: 16 residues. CDR3 nucleotides: TGTGCCAGCAGCCCGGTGGAGGTTGCCTGGAACACTGAAGCTTTCTTT. Its protein is CASSPVEVAWNTEAFF.

This clonotype was observed at least ten times. The gene calls are TRBV27 and TRBJ1-1, with D possibly matching TRBD1 (5 bases). This CDR3 spans 15 amino acids. Per germline, CDR1 MNHEY and CDR2 SMNVEV (reference sequence). Trimming removed 7 bases from V and 6 bases from J, with 21 bases in between. The CDR3 DNA is TGTGCCAGCACCCCCGCCACCATCGGGACTGCTGAAGCTTTCTTT. Its translation: CASTPATIGTAEAFF.

V usage is TRBV7-3 and J usage is TRBJ2-2; perhaps TRBD1 as D (6 bases). In germline, CDR1 is SGHTA, CDR2 FQGTGA. The CDR3 contains 14 residues. V lost 5 bases to trimming and J lost 1 base, with 8 bases between them. The chain's CDR3 is CASSPGENTGELFF. The CDR3 DNA sequence: TGTGCCAGCAGCCCAGGGGAGAACACCGGGGAGCTGTTTTTT.

The chain is built from TRBV7-2 and TRBJ1-2; D is perhaps TRBD1 (5 bases). In germline, CDR1 is SGHTA, CDR2 FQGNSA. This CDR3 has 16 amino acids. V was clipped by 5 bases and J by 4 bases, with 20 bases between them. The CDR3 coding sequence is TGTGCCAGCAGCCAAGTACAGGCGCTAGGAACCTATGGCTACACCTTC. Translating it yields CASSQVQALGTYGYTF.

The rearrangement uses TRBV3-1 and TRBJ1-5, with D possibly being TRBD1 (6 bases). Trimming pared 4 bases from V and 6 bases from J, leaving 16 bases between. In germline, CDR1 is LGHDT, CDR2 YNNKEL (reference sequence). This CDR3 is built from 15 residues. The CDR3 nucleotides read TGTGCCAGCAGCCCTACACAGGGAGGGGGTCAGCCCCAGCATTTT. Its protein product is CASSPTQGGGQPQHF.

This clonotype was recorded a few times. The rearrangement uses TRBV6-2 or TRBV6-3 and TRBJ2-5; TRBD2 agrees at 13 bases. V was pared by 6 bases and J by 2 bases, with 9 bases of the junction left unmatched. The CDR3 runs 17 residues. The germline CDR1 and CDR2 sequences are MNHEY and SVGEGT. As DNA, the CDR3 is TGTGCCAGCAGCACCGGGACTAGCGGGATGAGGCAAGAGACCCAGTACTTC. It encodes CASSTGTSGMRQETQYF.

This clonotype has just one count. V is TRBV14 and J is TRBJ1-6, with unresolved D. Trimming left V 4 bases short and J 9 bases short, with 16 bases between. The germline V gene encodes CDR1 SGHDN and CDR2 FVKESK. The CDR3 runs to 15 residues. The CDR3 DNA sequence: TGTGCCAGCAGCCTCGAACAATCAATTGGTTCACCCCTCCACTTT. This sequence encodes CASSLEQSIGSPLHF.

There are a few counts of this clonotype. V usage is TRBV5-4 and J usage is TRBJ2-7; TRBD1 matches 9 bases. V shed 7 bases, J shed 0 bases, and the junction held 8 bases outside the gene matches. Germline assignment: CDR1 SGHNT and CDR2 YYREEE (reference sequence). The CDR3 covers 15 residues. CDR3: CASAEGQGSSYEQYF. CDR3 sequence (DNA): TGTGCCAGCGCCGAGGGACAGGGAAGCTCCTACGAGCAGTACTTC.